This T cell receptor (beta chain) was profiled in a study of blood T cell repertoires in COVID-19. The CDR3 has 15 amino acids. J was trimmed by 2 bases and V by 5 bases; bases with no gene match: 6. Per the germline V gene, CDR1 is SGHNT and CDR2 is YENEEA. While infection was still active, Seattle patients were enrolled and then followed longitudinally. Sequencing was performed with immunoSEQ multiplex PCR; in TCRdb, only in-frame clones are kept and a portion is missing. The data contain 250,000 to 300,000 clones, around nine tenths of them singletons. The genes are TRBV11-3 and TRBJ1-3; 7 bases agree with TRBD1. The clonotype comes from a woman in her seventies with COVID-19, enrolled during active disease. Source material: peripheral blood. CDR3 sequence: CASSAGGGTGNTIYF. In nucleotides, the CDR3 is TGTGCCAGCAGCGCAGGGGGAGGAACTGGAAACACCATATATTTT.